Presented here are 10 T cell receptor beta chains from one specimen sequenced in a study of blood T cell repertoires in COVID-19. Generated by immunoSEQ multiplex PCR, the TCRdb table keeps only in-frame clones and is missing some. The table shows 300,000 or so clones, with 91% occurring only once. Input material: peripheral blood. The receptors were gathered from a woman aged 25-40 years with COVID-19, enrolled during active disease.

The chain recombines TRBV27 with TRBJ1-6; D gene ambiguous. From germline, CDR1 is MNHEY and CDR2 SMNVEV (reference sequence). Trimming left V 2 bases short and J 10 bases short, with 12 bases between. This CDR3 is built from 14 residues. CDR3 in amino acids: CASSLGGDGSPLHF. CDR3 sequence (DNA): TGTGCCAGCAGTTTAGGAGGCGATGGGTCACCCCTCCACTTT.

The chain links TRBV6-6 to TRBJ2-1; 13 bases agree with TRBD2. This CDR3 spans 16 amino acids. V was clipped by 4 bases and J by 5 bases; unmatched bases: 5. The germline V gene encodes CDR1 MNHNY and CDR2 SVGAGI (reference sequence). The CDR3 nucleotides read TGTGCCAGCAGTTCGCCGGGACTAGCGGGGAACAATGAGCAGTTCTTC. Its translation: CASSSPGLAGNNEQFF.

This clone has a handful of counts. J is TRBJ1-1 and V is TRBV27; the match to TRBD1 covers 7 bases. CDR1 is MNHEY and CDR2 is SMNVEV in the germline V gene (reference sequence). This CDR3 contains 15 residues. The J segment lost 4 bases and the V segment lost 3 bases, leaving 8 bases of the junction unmatched. The CDR3 region has the DNA TGTGCCAGCAGTTTCACAGGGGTGCGGGGCACTGAAGCTTTCTTT. This gives the protein CASSFTGVRGTEAFF.

The CDR3 loop is CATSRDRGTRELFF. The CDR3 DNA reads as TGTGCCACCAGCAGAGACAGGGGAACCAGGGAGCTGTTTTTT. The rearrangement joins TRBV15 to TRBJ2-2; TRBD1 might be the D (6 bases). The CDR3 is made up of 14 amino acids. From germline, CDR1 is LNHNV and CDR2 YYDKDF (reference sequence). V was pared by 0 bases and J by 9 bases, with 11 bases between.

The V and J genes are TRBV5-6 and TRBJ1-2; 11 nucleotides agree with TRBD1. This CDR3 is 14 amino acids long. Germline CDR1 reads SGHDT; CDR2 reads YYEEEE. V lost 4 bases to trimming and J lost 3 bases; unmatched junction nucleotides: 2. The CDR3 nucleotides are TGTGCCAGCAGCAAGGGACAGGGGGACTATGGCTACACCTTC. Protein product: CASSKGQGDYGYTF.

The gene calls are TRBV14 and TRBJ2-1; tentatively, D is TRBD2 (7 bases). This CDR3 is 14 amino acids long. Germline-derived CDR1 and CDR2 are SGHDN and FVKESK. Deletions cut 1 base from V and 5 bases from J, with 9 bases between. CDR3 amino acids: CASSQGRGHNEQFF. Written as DNA, the CDR3 is TGTGCCAGCAGCCAAGGGCGGGGGCACAATGAGCAGTTCTTC.

This clone was picked up a small number of times. The V call is TRBV7-9, the J call TRBJ2-7; D not certain. The CDR3 spans 13 residues. Germline loops: CDR1 SEHNR, CDR2 FQNEAQ (reference sequence). Deletions cut 0 bases from V and 3 bases from J, with 6 bases between. CDR3 sequence: CASSLAQYYEQYF. The CDR3 DNA sequence: TGTGCCAGCAGCTTAGCACAGTACTACGAGCAGTACTTC. Using reference TRBV7-9 and TRBJ2-7 for the parts outside the CDR3, the full variable domain is DTGVSQNPRHKITKRGQNVTFRCDPISEHNRLYWYRQTLGQGPEFLTYFQNEAQLEKSRLLSDRFSAERPKGSFSTLEIQRTEQGDSAMYLCASSLAQYYEQYFGPGTRLTVT.

The chain recombines TRBV6-5 with TRBJ1-1, with a tentative D call TRBD1 (5 bases). Trimming left V 6 bases short and J 2 bases short, with 10 bases between. Germline V gene data show CDR1 as MNHEY and CDR2 as SVGAGI. CDR3 length: 13 amino acids. The CDR3 nucleotides are TGTGCCAGCAGACTGGGGGGAAACACTGAAGCTTTCTTT. Its protein is CASRLGGNTEAFF.

The V and J genes are TRBV7-2 and TRBJ1-1, with D perhaps TRBD1 (5 bases). The CDR3 runs to 15 residues. Trimming cost V 5 bases and J 4 bases, with 17 bases left between them. Germline V gene data show CDR1 as SGHTA and CDR2 as FQGNSA. The CDR3 sequence: CASSRRTNLGTEAFF. The CDR3 coding sequence is TGTGCCAGCAGCCGTAGGACAAACCTGGGCACTGAAGCTTTCTTT.

V is TRBV7-3 and J is TRBJ1-2, with TRBD1 as a possible D gene (5 bases). The CDR3 extends over 11 amino acids. The V gene lost 4 bases and the J gene lost 8 bases, with 8 bases spanning the gap. CDR1 is SGHTA, CDR2 FQGTGA, per germline. CDR3 region: CASSSGLGYTF. The CDR3 DNA is TGTGCCAGCAGCTCAGGGTTGGGCTACACCTTC.